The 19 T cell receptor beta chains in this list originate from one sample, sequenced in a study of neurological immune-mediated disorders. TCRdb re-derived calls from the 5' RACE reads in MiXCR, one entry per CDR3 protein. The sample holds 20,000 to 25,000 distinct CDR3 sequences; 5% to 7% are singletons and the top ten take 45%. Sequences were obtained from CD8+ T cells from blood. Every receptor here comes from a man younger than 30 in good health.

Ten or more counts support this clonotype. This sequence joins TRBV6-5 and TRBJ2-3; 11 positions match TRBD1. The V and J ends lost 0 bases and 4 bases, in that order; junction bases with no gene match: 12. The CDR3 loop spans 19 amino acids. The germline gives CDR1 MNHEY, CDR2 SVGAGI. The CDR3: CASSYSLGWDRGMADTQYF. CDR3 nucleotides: TGTGCCAGCAGTTACTCTCTCGGGTGGGACAGGGGGATGGCAGATACGCAGTATTTT.

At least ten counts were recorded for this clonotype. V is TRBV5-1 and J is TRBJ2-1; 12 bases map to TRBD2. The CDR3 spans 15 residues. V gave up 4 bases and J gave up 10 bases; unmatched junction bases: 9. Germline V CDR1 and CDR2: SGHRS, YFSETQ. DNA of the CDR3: TGCGCCAGCAGCACTGGACTAGCGGGGAGTGAAGAGCAGTTCTTC. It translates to CASSTGLAGSEEQFF. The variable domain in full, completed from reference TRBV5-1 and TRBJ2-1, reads KAGVTQTPRYLIKTRGQQVTLSCSPISGHRSVSWYQQTPGQGLQFLFEYFSETQRNKGNFPGRFSGRQFSNSRSEMNVSTLELGDSALYLCASSTGLAGSEEQFFGPGTRLTVL.

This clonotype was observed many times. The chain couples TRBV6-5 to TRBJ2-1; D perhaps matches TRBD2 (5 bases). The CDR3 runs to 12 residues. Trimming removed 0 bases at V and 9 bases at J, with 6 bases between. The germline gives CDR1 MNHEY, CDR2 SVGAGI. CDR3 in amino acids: CASSYSRVEQFF. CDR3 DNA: TGTGCCAGCAGTTACTCGCGGGTTGAGCAGTTCTTC.

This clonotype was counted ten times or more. The CDR3 bases are TGTGCCAGCAGTACACCGGGACTGTACGAGCAGTACTTC. Its protein is CASSTPGLYEQYF. The V call is TRBV6-1, the J call TRBJ2-7, with a tentative D call TRBD2 (6 bases). This CDR3 has 13 residues. Germline CDR1 reads MNHNS; CDR2 reads SASEGT. Trimming shortened V by 5 bases and J by 4 bases, and 12 bases separated the two germline ends.

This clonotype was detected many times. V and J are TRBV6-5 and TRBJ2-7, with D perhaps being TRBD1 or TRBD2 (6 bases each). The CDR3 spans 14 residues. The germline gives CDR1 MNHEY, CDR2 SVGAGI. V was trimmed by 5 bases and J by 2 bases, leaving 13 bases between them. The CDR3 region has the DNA TGTGCCAGCAGTCACGACAGGAGGGCCTACGAGCAGTACTTC. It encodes CASSHDRRAYEQYF.

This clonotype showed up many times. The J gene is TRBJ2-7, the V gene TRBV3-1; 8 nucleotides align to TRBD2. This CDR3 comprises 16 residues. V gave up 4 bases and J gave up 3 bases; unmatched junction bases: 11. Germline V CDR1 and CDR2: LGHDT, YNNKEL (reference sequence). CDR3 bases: TGTGCCAGCAGCCCGAAGGCGGGGGGATCCAGCTACGAGCAGTACTTC. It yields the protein CASSPKAGGSSYEQYF.

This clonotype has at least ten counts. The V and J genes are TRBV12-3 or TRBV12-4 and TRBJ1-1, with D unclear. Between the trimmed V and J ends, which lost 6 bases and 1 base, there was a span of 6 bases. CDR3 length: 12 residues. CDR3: CASSQQNTEAFF. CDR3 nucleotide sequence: TGTGCCAGCAGCCAACAGAACACTGAAGCTTTCTTT.

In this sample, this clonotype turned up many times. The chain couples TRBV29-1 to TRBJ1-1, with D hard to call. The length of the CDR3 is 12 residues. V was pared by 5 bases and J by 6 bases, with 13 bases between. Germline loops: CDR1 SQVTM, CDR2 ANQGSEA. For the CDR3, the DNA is TGCAGCGTTCTCGAGGGAGAGGCTGAAGCTTTCTTT. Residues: CSVLEGEAEAFF.

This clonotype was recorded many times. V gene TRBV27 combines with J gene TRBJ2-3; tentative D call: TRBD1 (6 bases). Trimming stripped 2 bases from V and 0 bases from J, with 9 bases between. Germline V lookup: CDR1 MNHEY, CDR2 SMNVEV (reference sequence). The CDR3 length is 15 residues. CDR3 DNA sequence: TGTGCCAGCAGTTTACTGGGGGCAAGCACAGATACGCAGTATTTT. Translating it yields CASSLLGASTDTQYF.

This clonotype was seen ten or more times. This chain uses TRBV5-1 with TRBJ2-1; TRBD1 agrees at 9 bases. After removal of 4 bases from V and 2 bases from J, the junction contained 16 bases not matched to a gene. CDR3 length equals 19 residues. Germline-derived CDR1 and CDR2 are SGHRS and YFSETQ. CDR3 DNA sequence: TGCGCCAGCAGCCTAGGGGACAGGGAGAGAACTACGGCCTACAATGAGCAGTTCTTC. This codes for CASSLGDRERTTAYNEQFF.

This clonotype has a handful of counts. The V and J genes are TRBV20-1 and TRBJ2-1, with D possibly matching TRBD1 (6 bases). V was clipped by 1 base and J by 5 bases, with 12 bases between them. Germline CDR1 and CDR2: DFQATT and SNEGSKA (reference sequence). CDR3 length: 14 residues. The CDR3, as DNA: TGCAGTGCTAGAGGTCTCGGACAGAACAATGAGCAGTTCTTC. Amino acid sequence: CSARGLGQNNEQFF.

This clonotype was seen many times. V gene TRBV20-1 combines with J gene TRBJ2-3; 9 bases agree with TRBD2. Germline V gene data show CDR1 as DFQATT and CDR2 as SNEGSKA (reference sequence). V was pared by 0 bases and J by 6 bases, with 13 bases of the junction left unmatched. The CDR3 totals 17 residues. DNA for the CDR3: TGCAGTGCTAGAGAAGAGGTTAGGACTAGCGTGTATGATACGCAGTATTTT. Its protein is CSAREEVRTSVYDTQYF.

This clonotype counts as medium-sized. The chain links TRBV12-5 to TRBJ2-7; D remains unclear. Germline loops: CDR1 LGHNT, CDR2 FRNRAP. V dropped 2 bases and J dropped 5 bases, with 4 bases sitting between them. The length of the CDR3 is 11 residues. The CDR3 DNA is TGTGCTAGTGGTTTGTCGGACGAGCAGTACTTC. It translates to CASGLSDEQYF.

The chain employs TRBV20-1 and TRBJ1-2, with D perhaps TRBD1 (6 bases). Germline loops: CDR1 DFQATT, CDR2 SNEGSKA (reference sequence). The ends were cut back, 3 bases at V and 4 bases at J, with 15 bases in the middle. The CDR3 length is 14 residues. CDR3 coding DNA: TGCAGTGCTAGGGGGGCAGCTCAATCCTATGGCTACACCTTC. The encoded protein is CSARGAAQSYGYTF.

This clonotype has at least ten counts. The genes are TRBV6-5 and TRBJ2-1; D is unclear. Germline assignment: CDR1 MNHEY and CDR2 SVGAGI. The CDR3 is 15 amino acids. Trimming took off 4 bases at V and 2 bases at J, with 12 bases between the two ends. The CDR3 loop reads CASSSRLIAYNEQFF. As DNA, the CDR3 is TGTGCCAGCAGTTCTCGGTTAATAGCCTACAATGAGCAGTTCTTC.

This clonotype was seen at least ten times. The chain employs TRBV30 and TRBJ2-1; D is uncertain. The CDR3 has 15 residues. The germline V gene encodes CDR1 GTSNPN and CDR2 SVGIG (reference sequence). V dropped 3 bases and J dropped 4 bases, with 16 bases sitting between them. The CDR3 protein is CAWREVGGAYNEQFF. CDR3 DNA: TGTGCCTGGAGAGAGGTGGGCGGCGCATACAATGAGCAGTTCTTC. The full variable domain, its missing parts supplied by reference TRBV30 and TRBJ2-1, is SQTIHQWPATLVQPVGSPLSLECTVEGTSNPNLYWYRQAAGRGLQLLFYSVGIGQISSEVPQNLSASRPQDRQFILSSKKLLLSDSGFYLCAWREVGGAYNEQFFGPGTRLTVL.

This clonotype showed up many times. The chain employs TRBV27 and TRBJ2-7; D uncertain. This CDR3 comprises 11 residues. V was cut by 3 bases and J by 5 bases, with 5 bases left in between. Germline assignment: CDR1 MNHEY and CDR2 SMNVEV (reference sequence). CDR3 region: CASSLGNEQYF. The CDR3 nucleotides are TGTGCCAGCAGTTTGGGGAACGAGCAGTACTTC.

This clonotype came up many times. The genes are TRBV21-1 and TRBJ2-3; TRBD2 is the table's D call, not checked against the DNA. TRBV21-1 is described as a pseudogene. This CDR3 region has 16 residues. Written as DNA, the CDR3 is TGTGCCAGCAGCCGCAGACTAGCGGGGGGCACAGATACGCAGTATTTT. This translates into CASSRRLAGGTDTQYF.

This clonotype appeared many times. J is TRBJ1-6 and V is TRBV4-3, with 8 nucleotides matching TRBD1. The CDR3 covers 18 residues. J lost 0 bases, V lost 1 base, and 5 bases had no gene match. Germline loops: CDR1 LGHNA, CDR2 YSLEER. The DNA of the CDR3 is TGCGCCAGCAGCCAAGTGGGACAGGCGAGCTCCTATAATTCACCCCTCCACTTT. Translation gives CASSQVGQASSYNSPLHF.